The subject of this entry is one TCR beta chain. TCRdb's copy holds only in-frame clones and misses some; the assay was immunoSEQ multiplex PCR. Among over 400,000 clones, 88% were seen once, and the ten largest hold more than 7.5%. The data were taken from a study of blood T cell repertoires in COVID-19. Study-wide background: From T cells, B-cell-depleted T cells, or PBMCs came the material, which was cDNA or gDNA.

Per the germline V gene, CDR1 is MNHNS and CDR2 is SASEGT. V was shortened by 2 bases and J by 0 bases, with 11 bases between the two germline ends. There are 15 residues in the CDR3. The clonotype was recovered from a woman aged 55-69 years who had recovered from COVID-19. The sequencing input was PBMCs or T cells enriched from blood (not recorded which). This chain joins TRBV6-1 and TRBJ2-7; TRBD1 might be the D (5 bases). The CDR3 loop reads CASSEFRVPSYEQYV. CDR3 nucleotide sequence: TGTGCCAGCAGTGAATTCAGGGTCCCCTCCTACGAGCAGTACGTC.